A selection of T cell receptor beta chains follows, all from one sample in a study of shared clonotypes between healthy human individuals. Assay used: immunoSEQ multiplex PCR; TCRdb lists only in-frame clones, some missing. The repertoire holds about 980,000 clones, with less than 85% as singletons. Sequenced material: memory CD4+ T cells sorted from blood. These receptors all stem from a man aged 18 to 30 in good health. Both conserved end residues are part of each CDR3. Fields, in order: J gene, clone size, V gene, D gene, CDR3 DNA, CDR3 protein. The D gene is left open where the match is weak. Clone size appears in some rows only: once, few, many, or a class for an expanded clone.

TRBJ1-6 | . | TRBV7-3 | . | TGTGCCAGCAGCTTAGAAGCCTTGGGTTCACCCCTCCACTTT | CASSLEALGSPLHF
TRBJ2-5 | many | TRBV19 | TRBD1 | TGTGCCAGTAGCAAAAGACAGGGCTTCGAGACCCAGTACTTC | CASSKRQGFETQYF
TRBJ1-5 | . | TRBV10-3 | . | TGTGCCATCAGTGCGGACCCGGCGGCTCAGCCCCAGCATTTT | CAISADPAAQPQHF
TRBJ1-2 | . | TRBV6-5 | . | TGTGCCAGCAGTTACTCTGGGGGGAATTTGCGAGGCTACACCTTC | CASSYSGGNLRGYTF
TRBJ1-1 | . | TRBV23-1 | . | TGCGCCAGCACGTTGGCCCGGTTGGCTTTCTTT | CASTLARLAFF
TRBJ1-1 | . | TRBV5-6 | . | TGTGCCAGCAGATATAGAAGGGCAGGGACGTGGACTGAAGCTTTCTTT | CASRYRRAGTWTEAFF
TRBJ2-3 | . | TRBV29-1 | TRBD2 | TGCAGCGTTGGGGACTACGGCACAGATACGCAGTATTTT | CSVGDYGTDTQYF
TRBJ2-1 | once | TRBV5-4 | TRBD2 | TGTGCCAGCAGCTTGGTAGCGGGAGGCACTTACAATGAGCAGTTCTTC | CASSLVAGGTYNEQFF
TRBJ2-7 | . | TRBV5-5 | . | TGTGCCAGCAACACCGTACCCGGGACGGGGATTTACGAGCAGTACTTC | CASNTVPGTGIYEQYF
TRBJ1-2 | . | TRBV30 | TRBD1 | TGTGCCTGGAGTGCAACAGGGGGCGCGGTCGGCTACACCTTC | CAWSATGGAVGYTF
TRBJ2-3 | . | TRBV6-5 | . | TGTGCCAGCAGGCAGGGGGGTTCAGATACGCAGTATTTT | CASRQGGSDTQYF
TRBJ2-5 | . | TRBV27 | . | TGTGCCAGCAGTTTTTGGCCTTTGGGGACGGAGACCCAGTACTTC | CASSFWPLGTETQYF
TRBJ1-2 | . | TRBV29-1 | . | TGCAGCGTTGACGGGACCCCAGGGGCAATAAACTATGGCTACACCTTC | CSVDGTPGAINYGYTF
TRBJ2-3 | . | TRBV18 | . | TGTGCCAGCCGGCAGGGGAAGGGTGGAACAGATACGCAGTATTTT | CASRQGKGGTDTQYF